Below, 10 T cell receptor beta chains from the same sample are listed, as sequenced in a study of T cells in Graves' hyperthyroidism and ophthalmopathy. Regions amplified from RNA transcripts were the TCR beta CDR3 regions. HTBI primers were used for first-round RT-PCR of the TCR CDR3. TCRdb reprocessed the multiplex PCR reads with MiXCR, giving one entry per CDR3 protein. The sample consists of 250,000 to 300,000 distinct CDR3 sequences, roughly 19% of them appearing once. The sample taken for sequencing was blood. These receptors came from a man aged 50 to 60 with Graves' ophthalmopathy.

This clonotype was seen at least ten times. The DNA of the CDR3 is TGTGCCAGCAGCTATACCACGGGAGTGGGCTACGAGCAGTACTTC. Residues: CASSYTTGVGYEQYF. The chain carries TRBV7-6 and TRBJ2-7; D might be TRBD2 (6 bases). Trimming stripped 4 bases from V and 3 bases from J, with 16 bases between. Germline CDR1 is SGHVS and CDR2 is FNYEAQ. The CDR3 has 15 residues.

The chain is built from TRBV7-6 and TRBJ1-3; D remains unclear. Germline assignment: CDR1 SGHVS and CDR2 FNYEAQ. Trimming stripped 1 base from V and 0 bases from J, with 13 bases between. This CDR3 comprises 17 residues. CDR3 amino acids: CASSLGSRAGSGNTIYF. CDR3 nucleotide sequence: TGTGCCAGCAGCTTAGGATCCAGAGCAGGCTCTGGAAACACCATATATTTT.

This clonotype was counted only a few times. V is TRBV12-5 and J is TRBJ2-1; D tentatively reads TRBD1 or TRBD2 (5 bases each). Trimming stripped 4 bases from V and 15 bases from J, with 13 bases between. CDR1 is LGHNT, CDR2 FRNRAP, per germline. This CDR3 has 11 residues. CDR3 protein: CASGSRGDLFF. The CDR3 DNA is TGTGCTAGTGGTTCTCGAGGGGATTTGTTCTTC.

This clonotype was observed at least ten times. The chain uses TRBV28 and TRBJ2-7; TRBD2 aligns across 8 bases. Losses at the gene ends were 4 bases for V and 4 bases for J; bases not matched to a gene: 6. The CDR3 spans 14 residues. CDR1 and CDR2 from the germline V gene are MDHEN and SYDVKM. For the CDR3, the DNA is TGTGCCAGCAGTTACCCTGGCGGGAGGTACGAGCAGTACTTC. Protein sequence: CASSYPGGRYEQYF.

The chain couples TRBV20-1 to TRBJ2-5; 7 nucleotides line up with TRBD1. From germline, CDR1 is DFQATT and CDR2 SNEGSKA (reference sequence). The V gene end was trimmed by 1 base and the J gene end by 1 base; junction bases not matched to a gene: 3. This CDR3 is 14 amino acids long. CDR3 loop: CSARVGGSQETQYF. In DNA, the CDR3 is TGCAGTGCTAGAGTAGGGGGCTCCCAAGAGACCCAGTACTTC.

This clonotype has a count of ten or more. The chain is built from TRBV28 and TRBJ2-7; 8 bases agree with TRBD2. The CDR3 runs to 14 residues. Germline V gene lookup returns CDR1 MDHEN and CDR2 SYDVKM. With 6 bases clipped from V and 4 bases from J, the junction kept 8 bases outside the gene matches. The CDR3 protein is CASRQAGGGYEQYF. In DNA, the CDR3 is TGTGCCAGCAGACAGGCGGGAGGTGGGTACGAGCAGTACTTC.

At least ten counts were recorded for this clonotype. The J gene is TRBJ1-1, the V gene TRBV6-2 or TRBV6-3; D is unclear. The germline V gene encodes CDR1 MNHEY and CDR2 SVGEGT. Trimming shortened V by 0 bases and J by 3 bases, and 14 bases separated the two germline ends. CDR3 length: 16 residues. CDR3 in amino acids: CASSYSIPRGDTEAFF. CDR3 coding DNA: TGTGCCAGCAGTTACTCTATCCCGCGTGGGGACACTGAAGCTTTCTTT.

The chain carries TRBV9 and TRBJ1-5; weak D call: TRBD1 (6 bases). V was pared by 3 bases and J by 0 bases, with 10 bases between. Germline CDR1 reads SGDLS; CDR2 reads YYNGEE. The CDR3 loop spans 15 amino acids. The DNA for the CDR3 is TGTGCCAGCAGCGCCGGGACAAATAGCAATCAGCCCCAGCATTTT. Its protein is CASSAGTNSNQPQHF.

The J gene is TRBJ2-3, the V gene TRBV9; D may correspond to TRBD1 or TRBD2 (6 bases each). Trimming pared 6 bases from V and 5 bases from J, leaving 19 bases between. Germline assignment: CDR1 SGDLS and CDR2 YYNGEE. The CDR3 is made up of 15 amino acids. The CDR3 is CASTRGGSFEDTQYF. The CDR3 DNA follows: TGTGCCAGCACCCGAGGGGGGAGCTTTGAAGATACGCAGTATTTT.

This clonotype was picked up a small number of times. J is TRBJ2-7 and V is TRBV6-1; D unclear. In germline, CDR1 is MNHNS, CDR2 SASEGT. V lost 5 bases, J lost 2 bases, and 7 bases lay in between. The CDR3 spans 12 residues. CDR3 protein: CASSREPYEQYF. The DNA of the CDR3 is TGTGCCAGCAGTCGAGAACCCTACGAGCAGTACTTC.